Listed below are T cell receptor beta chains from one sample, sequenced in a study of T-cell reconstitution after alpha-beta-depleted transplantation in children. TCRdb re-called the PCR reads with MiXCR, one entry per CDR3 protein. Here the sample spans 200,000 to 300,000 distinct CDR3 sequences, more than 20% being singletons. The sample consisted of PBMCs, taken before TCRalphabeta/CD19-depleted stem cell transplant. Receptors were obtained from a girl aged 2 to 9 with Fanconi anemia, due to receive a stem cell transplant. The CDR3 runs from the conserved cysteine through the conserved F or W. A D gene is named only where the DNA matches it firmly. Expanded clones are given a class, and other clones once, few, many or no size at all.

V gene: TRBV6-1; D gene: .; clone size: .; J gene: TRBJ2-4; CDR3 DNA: TGTGCCAGCAGTGAACGGGTCGGGCCACTAGCCAAAAACATTCAGTACTTC; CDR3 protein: CASSERVGPLAKNIQYF
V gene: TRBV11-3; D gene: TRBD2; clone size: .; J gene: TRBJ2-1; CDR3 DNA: TGTGCCAGCAGCTATCGGACTAGCTGGATGGGGGGGAGTAGGGATGAGCAGTTCTTC; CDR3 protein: CASSYRTSWMGGSRDEQFF
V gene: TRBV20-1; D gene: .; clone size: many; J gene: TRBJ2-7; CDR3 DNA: TGCAGTGCTCGCCCCTACGAGCAGTACTTC; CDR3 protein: CSARPYEQYF
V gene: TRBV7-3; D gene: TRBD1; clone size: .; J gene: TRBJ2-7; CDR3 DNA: TGTGCCAGCAGCTGGGGGGGACAGGGGCAAGCGTCCTACGAGCAGTACTTC; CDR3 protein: CASSWGGQGQASYEQYF
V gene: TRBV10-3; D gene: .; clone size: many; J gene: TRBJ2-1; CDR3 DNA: TGTGCCACCATGGCCGGTCAGGGAGCCTACAATGAGCAGTTCTTC; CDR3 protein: CATMAGQGAYNEQFF
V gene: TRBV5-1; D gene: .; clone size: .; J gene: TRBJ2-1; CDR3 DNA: TGCGCCAGCAGCTCGAACCCTAGCAATGAGCAGTTCTTC; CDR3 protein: CASSSNPSNEQFF
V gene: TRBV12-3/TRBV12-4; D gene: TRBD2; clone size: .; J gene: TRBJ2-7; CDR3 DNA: TGTGCCAGCGGCGGCTGGGGAGGGGATAAAGCCTTTAGCTACGAGCAGTACTTC; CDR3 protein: CASGGWGGDKAFSYEQYF
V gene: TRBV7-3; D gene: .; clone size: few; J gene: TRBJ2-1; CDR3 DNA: TGTGCCAGCAGCTCTTCCGCCCAGGCCTCCTACAATGAGCAGTTCTTC; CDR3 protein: CASSSSAQASYNEQFF
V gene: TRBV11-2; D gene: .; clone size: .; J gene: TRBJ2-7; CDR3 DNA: TGTGCCAGCAGCTTAGCGAGGCCGGGGCGCTCTACCTACGAGCAGTACTTC; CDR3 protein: CASSLARPGRSTYEQYF
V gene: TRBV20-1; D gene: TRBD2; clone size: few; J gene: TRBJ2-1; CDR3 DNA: TGCAGTGCCGGACCCGGGACTAGCGATCTCAATGAGCAGTTCTTC; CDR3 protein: CSAGPGTSDLNEQFF
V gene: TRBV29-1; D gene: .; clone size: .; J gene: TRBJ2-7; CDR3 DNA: TGCAGCGTTGCGGGGCCCAGAGGGACCTACGAGCAGTACTTC; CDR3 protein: CSVAGPRGTYEQYF
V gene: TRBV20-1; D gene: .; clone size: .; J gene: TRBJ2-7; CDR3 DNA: TGCAGTGCAGACGAGAACTACGAGCAGTACTTC; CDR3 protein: CSADENYEQYF
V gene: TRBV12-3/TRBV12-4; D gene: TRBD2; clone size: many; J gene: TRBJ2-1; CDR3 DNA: TGTGCCAGCAGCCTCCCCTCCGGGACTAGCGACAATGAGCAGTTCTTC; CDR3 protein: CASSLPSGTSDNEQFF
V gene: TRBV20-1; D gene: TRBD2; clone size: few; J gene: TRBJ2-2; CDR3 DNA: TGCAGTGCTAGAGATTACGAGGGAGGGAGAATTGGGGAGCTGTTTTTT; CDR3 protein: CSARDYEGGRIGELFF
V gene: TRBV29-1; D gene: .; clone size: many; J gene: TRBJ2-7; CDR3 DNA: TGCAGCGTTGAAATGGCGACAGCTCCCTACGAGCAGTACTTC; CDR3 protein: CSVEMATAPYEQYF
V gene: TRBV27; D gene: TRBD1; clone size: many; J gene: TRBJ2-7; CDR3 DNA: TGTGCCAGCAGTGGGACAGGGAGGTACGAGCAGTACTTC; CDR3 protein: CASSGTGRYEQYF
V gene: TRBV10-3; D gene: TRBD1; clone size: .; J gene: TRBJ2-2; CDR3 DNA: TGTGCCATCAGTGAGTTGGGGACAGGGAAAAACACCGGGGAGCTGTTTTTT; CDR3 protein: CAISELGTGKNTGELFF
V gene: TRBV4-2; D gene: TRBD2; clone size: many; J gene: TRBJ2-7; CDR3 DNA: TGTGCCAGCAGCCAAGAAGGACTAGCGATTTACGAGCAGTACTTC; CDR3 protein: CASSQEGLAIYEQYF
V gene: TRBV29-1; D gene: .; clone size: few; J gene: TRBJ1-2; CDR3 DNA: TGCAGCGTTGGTCAGTACTATGGCTACACCTTC; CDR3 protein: CSVGQYYGYTF
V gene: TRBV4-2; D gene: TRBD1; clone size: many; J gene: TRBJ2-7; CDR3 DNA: TGTGCCAGCAGCCAAGATCTTCGGACAGGGGTCGACGAGCAGTACTTC; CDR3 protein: CASSQDLRTGVDEQYF
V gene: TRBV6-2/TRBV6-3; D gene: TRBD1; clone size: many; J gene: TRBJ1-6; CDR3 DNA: TGTGCCAGCGGGGACAGAGCCCAAGGAGCCCTCCACTTT; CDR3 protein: CASGDRAQGALHF
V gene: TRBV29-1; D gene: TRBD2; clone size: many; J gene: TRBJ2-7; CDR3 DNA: TGCAGCGTTCTTGTGGGAGGGTTCCCCTTGCAGTACTTC; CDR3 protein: CSVLVGGFPLQYF
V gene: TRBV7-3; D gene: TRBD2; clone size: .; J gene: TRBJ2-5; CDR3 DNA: TGTGCCAGCAGCTTCCTCCTAGCGGGAGGGGAGACCCAGTACTTC; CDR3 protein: CASSFLLAGGETQYF
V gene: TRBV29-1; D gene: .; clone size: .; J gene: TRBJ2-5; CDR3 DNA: TGCAGCGTTGACGGTCCAGGGGAGGTAGGAAAGACCCAGTACTTC; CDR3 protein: CSVDGPGEVGKTQYF